What follows describes a single T cell receptor beta chain. Antigen unknown. PCR was run on genomic DNA. Amplification of the beta chain CDR3 used 30 forward and 13 reverse multiplex primers. TCRdb re-called the multiplex PCR reads with MiXCR, one entry per CDR3 protein. The data hold about 250,000 distinct CDR3 sequences, with roughly 50% observed a single time. Germline assignment: CDR1 GTSNPN and CDR2 SVGIG (reference sequence). Trimming shortened V by 1 base and J by 3 bases, and 12 bases separated the two germline ends. This CDR3 region has 14 residues. The record originates from a study of type 1 and type 2 diabetes patients. In the study overall: Samples came from type 1 diabetic, type 2 diabetic or nondiabetic people, recruited in China.

Study-level points and caveats: In CD4+ and CD8+ T cells, type 2 diabetes diversity exceeded type 1.

Diabetic patients met standard criteria for type 1 or type 2 diabetes. The sequence was obtained from a man younger than 35 with type 2 diabetes. The source material was peripheral blood mononuclear cells (PBMCs). This rearrangement joins TRBV30 to TRBJ1-1; no clear D gene. CDR3 sequence: CAWSAAPTDTEAFF. CDR3 nucleotide sequence: TGTGCCTGGAGTGCTGCTCCGACCGACACTGAAGCTTTCTTT.